This entry lists 17 T cell receptor beta chains sequenced from one sample in a study of blood T cell repertoires in COVID-19. The data were produced by immunoSEQ multiplex PCR, yet TCRdb's version contains in-frame clones alone and is incomplete. The table shows about 400,000 clones, with approximately 89% occurring only once. The sequenced sample was PBMCs or T cells enriched from blood (not recorded which). These receptors came from a woman in her twenties or thirties who had recovered from COVID-19.

The count of this clone is one. The genes are TRBV10-3 and TRBJ2-7, with a tentative D call TRBD2 (5 bases). CDR3 length: 13 residues. From germline, CDR1 is ENHRY and CDR2 SYGVKD. V was trimmed by 10 bases and J by 3 bases, leaving 16 bases between them. CDR3 nucleotides: TGTGCCACGCACGGAGGAAGCGACTACGAGCAGTACTTC. Protein product: CATHGGSDYEQYF.

This chain joins TRBV7-9 and TRBJ1-3; TRBD1 is a possible D gene (5 bases). The CDR3 spans 17 residues. Trimming pared 8 bases from V and 2 bases from J, leaving 22 bases between. The V gene's germline CDR1 is SEHNR and CDR2 FQNEAQ (reference sequence). In nucleotides, the CDR3 is TGTGCCAGCTTGGGCAGGGCGCGCCTAGGGGCTGGAAACACCATATATTTT. Amino acid sequence: CASLGRARLGAGNTIYF.

The chain recombines TRBV11-2 with TRBJ1-6; the D is unclear. Germline V gene data show CDR1 as SGHAT and CDR2 as FQNNGV. The CDR3 covers 14 residues. V was trimmed by 6 bases and J by 0 bases, leaving 6 bases between them. CDR3 sequence (DNA): TGTGCCAGCAGACTCCCCTCCTATAATTCACCCCTCCACTTT. Its protein is CASRLPSYNSPLHF.

This CDR3 reads CACRQAEAFF. CDR3 bases: TGTGCCTGCAGACAGGCCGAAGCTTTCTTT. This chain links TRBV30 with TRBJ1-1, with D perhaps matching TRBD1 (6 bases). This CDR3 has 10 residues. Germline V gene data show CDR1 as GTSNPN and CDR2 as SVGIG (reference sequence). Deletions cut 6 bases from V and 8 bases from J, with 10 bases between.

The chain links TRBV18 to TRBJ1-1; TRBD1 matches 7 bases. The germline V gene has CDR1 KGHSH and CDR2 LQKENI. This CDR3 is built from 15 residues. V lost 1 base to trimming and J lost 0 bases; unmatched junction nucleotides: 2. In nucleotides, the CDR3 is TGTGCCAGCTCACCACTGGACAGGCTGAACACTGAAGCTTTCTTT. It codes for CASSPLDRLNTEAFF.

The CDR3 region is CASSYLRGRFTDTQYF. DNA for the CDR3: TGTGCCAGCAGTTACCTGCGGGGGAGGTTCACAGATACGCAGTATTTT. The V and J genes are TRBV6-2 or TRBV6-3 and TRBJ2-3; TRBD2 agrees at 7 bases. Germline V lookup: CDR1 MNHEY, CDR2 SVGEGT. V shed 2 bases and J 2 bases; nucleotides not matched to a gene: 7. The CDR3 runs 16 residues.

This clone was observed once. The chain combines TRBV19 with TRBJ2-7; the D gene is possibly TRBD2 (5 bases). Trimming stripped 1 base from V and 5 bases from J, with 15 bases between. Germline assignment: CDR1 LNHDA and CDR2 SQIVND (reference sequence). The CDR3 is 15 residues long. CDR3 nucleotides: TGTGCCAGTAGTATAGTTCCGGGAAGTGTTCACGAGCAGTACTTC. It yields the protein CASSIVPGSVHEQYF.

The V gene is TRBV7-9, the J gene TRBJ1-2, with 9 bases fitting TRBD1. Germline V gene data show CDR1 as SEHNR and CDR2 as FQNEAQ (reference sequence). The CDR3 loop spans 13 amino acids. J was trimmed by 8 bases and V by 3 bases; bases with no gene match: 4. Written as DNA, the CDR3 is TGTGCCAGCAGCTTGCGGACAGGGGTCGGCTACACCTTC. Protein product: CASSLRTGVGYTF.

The J gene is TRBJ2-2, the V gene TRBV4-1; tentatively, D is TRBD2 (6 bases). From germline, CDR1 is MGHRA and CDR2 YSYEKL. V lost 7 bases to trimming and J lost 4 bases, with 7 bases between them. This CDR3 spans 12 amino acids. CDR3 bases: TGCGCCAGCAACGGGGGCACCGGGGAGCTGTTTTTT. It codes for CASNGGTGELFF.

A few counts support this clone. The gene calls are TRBV5-1 and TRBJ1-1; a weak D match, TRBD1 (5 bases). Germline V gene sequence: CDR1 SGHRS, CDR2 YFSETQ. This CDR3 contains 14 residues. Between the trimmed V and J ends, which lost 5 bases and 1 base, there was a span of 12 bases. This CDR3 reads CASRSGGRNTEAFF. The CDR3 DNA reads as TGCGCCAGCAGGTCGGGGGGAAGGAACACTGAAGCTTTCTTT.

The count of this clone is one. The gene calls are TRBV9 and TRBJ1-4, with TRBD1 matching 7 bases. From germline, CDR1 is SGDLS and CDR2 YYNGEE. With 4 bases clipped from V and 0 bases from J, the junction kept 6 bases outside the gene matches. The CDR3 has 16 amino acids. The CDR3 sequence is CASSLTGSTTNEKLFF. The CDR3 nucleotides are TGTGCCAGCAGCCTGACAGGGTCAACAACTAATGAAAAACTGTTTTTT.

This sequence joins TRBV5-4 and TRBJ2-7; possible D gene TRBD1, 6 bases. V was clipped by 4 bases and J by 2 bases, with 13 bases between them. Germline CDR1 SGHNT, CDR2 YYREEE (reference sequence). The CDR3 extends over 14 amino acids. CDR3 residues: CASSHRQAPYEQYF. The CDR3 nucleotides read TGTGCCAGCAGCCATAGACAGGCCCCCTACGAGCAGTACTTC.

The chain has TRBV5-1 and TRBJ2-5; 10 bases are shared with TRBD1. This CDR3 comprises 14 residues. Germline values: CDR1 SGHRS, CDR2 YFSETQ. The ends lost 3 bases at V and 4 bases at J; junction bases unmatched: 3. The CDR3 is CASSSGQGVETQYF. For the CDR3, the DNA is TGCGCCAGCAGCTCCGGACAGGGGGTAGAGACCCAGTACTTC. Supplemented by reference TRBV5-1 and TRBJ2-5, the full variable domain reads KAGVTQTPRYLIKTRGQQVTLSCSPISGHRSVSWYQQTPGQGLQFLFEYFSETQRNKGNFPGRFSGRQFSNSRSEMNVSTLELGDSALYLCASSSGQGVETQYFGPGTRLLVL.

The genes are TRBV30 and TRBJ1-5; 9 nucleotides agree with TRBD1. The CDR3 loop spans 15 amino acids. V lost 2 bases to trimming and J lost 1 base; unmatched junction nucleotides: 3. Germline V gives CDR1 GTSNPN, CDR2 SVGIG (reference sequence). CDR3 residues: CAWSRGQGSNQPQHF. For the CDR3, the DNA is TGTGCCTGGAGTAGAGGACAGGGGAGCAATCAGCCCCAGCATTTT.

The chain carries TRBV18 and TRBJ1-4, with TRBD1 matching over 10 bases. The CDR3 contains 17 residues. The V gene's germline CDR1 is KGHSH and CDR2 LQKENI. With 2 bases clipped from V and 3 bases from J, the junction kept 6 bases outside the gene matches. As DNA, the CDR3 is TGTGCCAGCTCACCAATGGGACAGGGGTTGGCTAATGAAAAACTGTTTTTT. It yields the protein CASSPMGQGLANEKLFF.

CDR3: CSVDSSGRADTNTGELFF. CDR3 bases: TGCAGCGTTGATTCTAGCGGGAGGGCCGATACGAACACCGGGGAGCTGTTTTTT. The chain recombines TRBV29-1 with TRBJ2-2; 12 nucleotides align to TRBD2. There are 18 residues in the CDR3. Germline CDR1 reads SQVTM; CDR2 reads ANQGSEA. V lost 3 bases and J lost 0; bases outside the gene matches: 8.

This chain connects TRBV6-5 to TRBJ1-2; a possible D gene is TRBD1 (5 bases). This CDR3 is built from 12 residues. The germline CDR1 and CDR2 sequences are MNHEY and SVGAGI. V was clipped by 5 bases and J by 4 bases, with 8 bases between them. The CDR3 loop reads CASSQGIYGYTF. DNA of the CDR3: TGTGCCAGCAGTCAGGGAATCTATGGCTACACCTTC.